This TCR beta chain emerged from a study of control samples from healthy donors and cancer patients. Method: immunoSEQ multiplex PCR; TCRdb's copy keeps in-frame clones and lacks some. Of 150,000 or so clones in the sample, more than 85% were seen once. Germline V lookup: CDR1 MNHEY, CDR2 SVGAGI. Trimming shortened V by 6 bases and J by 5 bases, and 20 bases separated the two germline ends. This CDR3 region has 15 residues. Source material: blood. The chain is built from TRBV6-5 and TRBJ2-7; the D gene is possibly TRBD1 (5 bases). This sequence was found in a man aged 45 to 65 in good health. The CDR3 DNA reads as TGTGCCAGCAGCTCATCAGGGCGGAGTCGAAACGAGCAGTACTTC. Its protein is CASSSSGRSRNEQYF.